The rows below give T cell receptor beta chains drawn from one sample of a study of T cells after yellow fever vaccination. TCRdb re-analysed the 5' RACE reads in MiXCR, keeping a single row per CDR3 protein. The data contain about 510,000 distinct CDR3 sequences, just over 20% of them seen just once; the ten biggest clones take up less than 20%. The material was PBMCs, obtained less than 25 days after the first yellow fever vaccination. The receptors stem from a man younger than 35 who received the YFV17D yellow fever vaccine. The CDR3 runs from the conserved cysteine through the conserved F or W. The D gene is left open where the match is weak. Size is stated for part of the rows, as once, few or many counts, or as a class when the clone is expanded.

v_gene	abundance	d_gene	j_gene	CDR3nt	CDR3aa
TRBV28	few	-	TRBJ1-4	TGTGCCAGCAGTTTACAAGACGAAAAACTGTTTTTT	CASSLQDEKLFF
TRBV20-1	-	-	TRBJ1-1	TGCAGTGCTAGTGCGATCGGCCAGGTCGGGAACACTGAAGCTTTCTTT	CSASAIGQVGNTEAFF
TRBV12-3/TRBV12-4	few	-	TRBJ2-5	TGTGCCAGCATGGTGCGGGAACAAGAGACCCAGTACTTC	CASMVREQETQYF
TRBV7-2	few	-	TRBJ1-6	TGTGCCAGCAGCTTAGTAATCGCAGATAATTCACCCCTCCACTTT	CASSLVIADNSPLHF
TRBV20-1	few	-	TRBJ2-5	TGCAGTGCTAGGCGGCAGCCCCAAGAGACCCAGTACTTC	CSARRQPQETQYF
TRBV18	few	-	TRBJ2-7	TGTGCCAGCTCACCAGGGATCCGCTACGAGCAGTACTTC	CASSPGIRYEQYF
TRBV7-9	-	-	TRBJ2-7	TGTGCCAGCAGCTTTCGGGCGAGGGAGCAGTACTTC	CASSFRAREQYF
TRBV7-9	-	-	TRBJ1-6	TGTGCCAGCAGCTTACGACCCCGGGAGGACTCACCCCTCCACTTT	CASSLRPREDSPLHF
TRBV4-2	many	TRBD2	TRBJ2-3	TGTGCCAGCAGCCAAGTTGGGGGGGACCGCACAGATACGCAGTATTTT	CASSQVGGDRTDTQYF
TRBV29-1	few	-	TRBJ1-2	TGCAGCGTTTGGGACGCGACTAACTATGGCTACACCTTC	CSVWDATNYGYTF
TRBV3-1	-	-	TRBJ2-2	TGTGCCAGCAGCCAAGTAGGACTAATTTCAGCGAACACCGGGGAGCTGTTTTTT	CASSQVGLISANTGELFF
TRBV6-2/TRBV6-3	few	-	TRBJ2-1	TGTGCCAGCAGTTACTCATTAAAGGGAGGCAATGAGCAGTTCTTC	CASSYSLKGGNEQFF
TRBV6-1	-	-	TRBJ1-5	TGTGCCAGCAGTCCCCGGCAGGCAACGAATCAGCCCCAGCATTTT	CASSPRQATNQPQHF
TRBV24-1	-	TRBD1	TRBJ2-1	TGTGCCACCAGTGATCCCTTGGGCGGGACAGGGACCCATGAGCAGTTCTTC	CATSDPLGGTGTHEQFF
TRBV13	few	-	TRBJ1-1	TGTGCCAGCACCTCAACAGGACGGCTGAACACTGAAGCTTTCTTT	CASTSTGRLNTEAFF
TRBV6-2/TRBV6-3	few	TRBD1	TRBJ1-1	TGTGCCAGCAATGAGGAAAAGGGGGCTTTGGGGATCACTGAAGCTTTCTTT	CASNEEKGALGITEAFF
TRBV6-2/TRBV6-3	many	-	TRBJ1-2	TGTGCCAGCGGGGGTTACGGCTACACCTTC	CASGGYGYTF
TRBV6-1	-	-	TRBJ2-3	TGTGCCAGCAAAGACCCAGGGGCAGATACGCAGTATTTT	CASKDPGADTQYF
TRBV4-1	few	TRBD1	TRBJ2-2	TGCGCCAGCAGCCAACCCTGGACAGGGGTCAACACCGGGGAGCTGTTTTTT	CASSQPWTGVNTGELFF
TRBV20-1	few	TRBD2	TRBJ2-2	TGCAGTGCTGGCCCTATAGTAGCGGGGGGCACCGGGGAGCTGTTTTTT	CSAGPIVAGGTGELFF
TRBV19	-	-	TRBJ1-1	TGTGCCAGTAGTACGGCGGAGAACACTGAAGCTTTCTTT	CASSTAENTEAFF
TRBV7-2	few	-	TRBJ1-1	TGTGCCAGCAGCTTAGCTGGCACTGAAGCTTTCTTT	CASSLAGTEAFF
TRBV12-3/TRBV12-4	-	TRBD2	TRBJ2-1	TGTGCCAGCAGTTTTAGCGGGGGGGACAATGAGCAGTTCTTC	CASSFSGGDNEQFF
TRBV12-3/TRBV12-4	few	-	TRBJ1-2	TGTGCCAGCAGTTTAATGGGGTCTGTCCCTTTATATGGCTACACCTTC	CASSLMGSVPLYGYTF
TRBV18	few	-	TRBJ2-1	TGTGCCAGCTCACCACAGGGGAGTGAGCAGTTCTTC	CASSPQGSEQFF
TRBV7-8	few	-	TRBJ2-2	TGTGCCAGCAGCTTCTCCCAGTACGCCGGGGAGCTGTTTTTT	CASSFSQYAGELFF
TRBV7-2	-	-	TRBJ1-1	TGTGCCAGCAGCCCGCACATGAACACTGAAGCTTTCTTT	CASSPHMNTEAFF
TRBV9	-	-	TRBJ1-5	TGTGCCAGCAGCGTAGTCACAGGTTCTCCCCAGCATTTT	CASSVVTGSPQHF
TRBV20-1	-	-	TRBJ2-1	TGCAGTGCACAACCCCGTAGATGGGGGGCTCAAGACAATGAGCAGTTCTTC	CSAQPRRWGAQDNEQFF